A single sample is the source of the 3 T cell receptor beta chains below, sequenced in a study of memory CD4+ T cells and cytomegalovirus serostatus. Single viable CD3+CD4+CD8-CD45RO+ cells were sorted as the memory CD4+ T cells. Sequencing was performed with immunoSEQ multiplex PCR; in TCRdb, only in-frame clones are kept and a portion is missing. The sample lists 50,000 to 60,000 clones, 82% occurring once. Input material: memory CD4+ T cells from blood. The receptor source for this set is an adult in good health and CMV-seronegative.

V gene TRBV12-5 combines with J gene TRBJ1-3, with D maybe TRBD1 (5 bases). V lost 2 bases and J 4 bases, leaving 9 bases between the germline ends. CDR1 and CDR2 (germline): LGHNT, FRNRAP. This CDR3 has 14 amino acids. The DNA of the CDR3 is TGTGCTAGTGGTTTGATGGGGCTCGGAAACACCATATATTTT. Protein product: CASGLMGLGNTIYF.

The V gene is TRBV5-1, the J gene TRBJ2-2; D gene ambiguous. The CDR3 is 15 amino acids. Germline V lookup: CDR1 SGHRS, CDR2 YFSETQ. Trimming cost V 1 base and J 3 bases, with 10 bases left between them. The CDR3 here is CASSLSTSDTGELFF. CDR3 coding DNA: TGCGCCAGCAGCTTGTCTACTTCCGACACCGGGGAGCTGTTTTTT. The variable domain in full, completed from reference TRBV5-1 and TRBJ2-2, reads KAGVTQTPRYLIKTRGQQVTLSCSPISGHRSVSWYQQTPGQGLQFLFEYFSETQRNKGNFPGRFSGRQFSNSRSEMNVSTLELGDSALYLCASSLSTSDTGELFFGEGSRLTVL.

This clone was observed a single time. V gene TRBV5-1 combines with J gene TRBJ2-5; TRBD1 or TRBD2 may be the D gene (6 bases each). CDR1 is SGHRS, CDR2 YFSETQ, per germline. Trimming removed 1 base from V and 5 bases from J, with 15 bases in between. CDR3 length equals 15 residues. The CDR3 DNA reads TGCGCCAGCAGCTTGTCAAGGGGGGCCGGGGAGACCCAGTACTTC. It is translated as CASSLSRGAGETQYF. Combining the CDR3 with reference TRBV5-1 and TRBJ2-5 gives the whole variable domain KAGVTQTPRYLIKTRGQQVTLSCSPISGHRSVSWYQQTPGQGLQFLFEYFSETQRNKGNFPGRFSGRQFSNSRSEMNVSTLELGDSALYLCASSLSRGAGETQYFGPGTRLLVL.